This TCR beta chain was recorded in a study of blood T cell repertoires in COVID-19. Trimming removed 1 base from V and 6 bases from J, with 7 bases in between. Germline lookup yields CDR1 SGHDN and CDR2 FVKESK. This CDR3 has 12 amino acids. Original processing methods: Estimates of nucleated cell counts were drawn from the amplification of reference gene primers. Sequencing used immunoSEQ multiplex PCR; TCRdb keeps in-frame clones, though not all of them. V, J and clone size are taken as reported in that table, and D and trimming were inferred from the DNA itself. Of 140,000 or so clones in the sample, approximately 87% were seen once. Assignments of participants to cohorts depended upon their own reported clinical history.

The genes are TRBV14 and TRBJ2-7; D may be TRBD1 (5 bases). This receptor was identified in a man aged 55 to 69 who had recovered from COVID-19. Sample: PBMCs or T cells enriched from blood (not recorded which). CDR3 sequence (DNA): TGTGCCAGCAGCCAAGCAGGGTCCGAGCAGTACTTC. Its translation is CASSQAGSEQYF. Drawing the rest from reference TRBV14 and TRBJ2-7, the complete variable domain is EAGVTQFPSHSVIEKGQTVTLRCDPISGHDNLYWYRRVMGKEIKFLLHFVKESKQDESGMPNNRFLAERTGGTYSTLKVQPAELEDSGVYFCASSQAGSEQYFGPGTRLTVT.